The clone carrying this T cell receptor (beta chain) was seen more than once but under ten times. Its antigen is not known. Isolated RNA was reverse transcribed in full, so expressed TCRB transcripts were sequenced. Sequencing used immunoSEQ multiplex PCR; TCRdb keeps in-frame clones, though not all of them. Seen here are some 250,000 clones, 11% observed once, and the top ten hold around 0.018%. CDR3 length equals 14 residues. Germline lookup yields CDR1 SGHRS and CDR2 YFSETQ. Trimming cost V 4 bases and J 2 bases; bases outside gene matches: 5. These data belong to a study of beta chain features in type 1 diabetes. Whole-study findings and limits: Within each of all four CD4+ subsets, Type 1 diabetes patients had TCRB CDR3s that were moderately but significantly shorter. Lower insertion and higher deletion counts appeared at VDJ junctions in type 1 diabetes patients.

By way of CD45RO/CCR7/CD25/CD127/CD95/CD27, the CD4+ regulatory, stem cell-like memory, central memory and naive cells were sorted. This chain links TRBV5-1 with TRBJ1-1; 7 bases agree with TRBD1. Material for sequencing was naive CD4+ T cells from blood. The receptor was derived from a man aged 30 to 39 with type 1 diabetes. For the CDR3, the DNA is TGCGCCAGCAGCCCCCGGACAGGAAACACTGAAGCTTTCTTT. This translates into CASSPRTGNTEAFF.